Each of the 9 T cell receptor beta chains below was sequenced from the same sample in a study of blood T cell repertoires in COVID-19. Clones were read by immunoSEQ multiplex PCR, and TCRdb kept only the in-frame ones, dropping some. The table includes just over 50,000 clones, 70% to 90% detected once. The specimen sequenced was peripheral blood. The origin of the receptors is a man older than 75 with active COVID-19.

The chain carries TRBV6-5 and TRBJ2-7, with 7 bases lining up with TRBD1. CDR1 and CDR2 from the germline V gene are MNHEY and SVGAGI. V was clipped by 2 bases and J by 9 bases; unmatched bases: 10. The CDR3 sequence is 14 residues long. CDR3 sequence: CASSYLGQAEAQYF. As DNA, the CDR3 is TGTGCCAGCAGTTACCTCGGACAGGCAGAAGCGCAGTACTTC.

This chain links TRBV12-5 with TRBJ1-1; D is undetermined. With 2 bases removed from V and 9 bases from J, the gap between germline ends came to 7 bases. CDR3 length: 11 amino acids. From germline, CDR1 is LGHNT and CDR2 FRNRAP. The CDR3 is CASGLLTQAFF. The CDR3 DNA reads TGTGCTAGTGGTTTGCTTACACAAGCTTTCTTT.

This CDR3 is CASSGGLAGSYNEQFF. In DNA, the CDR3 is TGCGCCAGCAGCGGGGGACTAGCGGGCTCCTACAATGAGCAGTTCTTC. The chain couples TRBV5-1 to TRBJ2-1; 12 bases match TRBD2. V gave up 4 bases and J gave up 0 bases; unmatched junction bases: 2. The CDR3 is 16 amino acids. Germline V gene data show CDR1 as SGHRS and CDR2 as YFSETQ. Looking up the rest from reference TRBV5-1 and TRBJ2-1 gives the full variable domain: KAGVTQTPRYLIKTRGQQVTLSCSPISGHRSVSWYQQTPGQGLQFLFEYFSETQRNKGNFPGRFSGRQFSNSRSEMNVSTLELGDSALYLCASSGGLAGSYNEQFFGPGTRLTVL.

The chain is built from TRBV5-1 and TRBJ2-1; TRBD2 agrees at 12 bases. Germline trimming cut 1 base from V and 4 bases from J; bases unmatched to any gene: 3. The CDR3 covers 16 residues. The germline V gene encodes CDR1 SGHRS and CDR2 YFSETQ. CDR3: CASSLQTSGSYNEQFF. For the CDR3, the DNA is TGCGCCAGCAGCTTGCAGACTAGCGGGAGTTACAATGAGCAGTTCTTC.

In its sample, this clone was seen a few times. The chain employs TRBV30 and TRBJ2-7; 8 nucleotides agree with TRBD2. This CDR3 is built from 14 residues. CDR1 and CDR2 from the germline V gene are GTSNPN and SVGIG (reference sequence). With 0 bases clipped from V and 4 bases from J, the junction kept 5 bases outside the gene matches. CDR3 coding DNA: TGTGCCTGGAGTGTAACGGGAGGGCCTTACGAGCAGTACTTC. It yields the protein CAWSVTGGPYEQYF.

This chain joins TRBV6-5 and TRBJ2-7; 8 positions match TRBD1. The CDR3 runs 15 residues. In germline, CDR1 is MNHEY, CDR2 SVGAGI. Trimming cost V 6 bases and J 5 bases; bases outside gene matches: 12. CDR3 DNA sequence: TGTGCCAGCAGAGAGGCCCGGGACAGGTGGAACGAGCAGTACTTC. This codes for CASREARDRWNEQYF.

The V call is TRBV24-1, the J call TRBJ2-1, with a tentative D call TRBD2 (6 bases). Germline V gene sequence: CDR1 KGHDR, CDR2 SFDVKD. Trimming took 5 bases from V and 1 from J, leaving 14 bases between them. This CDR3 spans 16 amino acids. This chain's CDR3 is CATSGALASSYNEQFF. Here the CDR3 DNA reads TGTGCCACCAGTGGTGCCCTAGCGTCATCCTACAATGAGCAGTTCTTC.

This clone occurred once. The gene calls are TRBV7-9 and TRBJ2-3; 7 bases match TRBD2. CDR3 length: 17 residues. V trimming: 6 bases; J trimming: 5 bases; junction bases outside the gene matches: 17. Germline lookup yields CDR1 SEHNR and CDR2 FQNEAQ (reference sequence). CDR3 region: CASRGLEGEGRKDTQYF. As DNA, the CDR3 is TGTGCCAGCAGGGGACTCGAAGGGGAGGGCCGAAAAGATACGCAGTATTTT. Filled out from reference TRBV7-9 and TRBJ2-3, the complete variable domain reads DTGVSQNPRHKITKRGQNVTFRCDPISEHNRLYWYRQTLGQGPEFLTYFQNEAQLEKSRLLSDRFSAERPKGSFSTLEIQRTEQGDSAMYLCASRGLEGEGRKDTQYFGPGTRLTVL.

This clone was recorded once. The rearrangement joins TRBV18 to TRBJ2-1; 12 bases fit TRBD2. The trim removed 6 bases at V and 8 bases at J, leaving 8 bases unmatched. In germline, CDR1 is KGHSH, CDR2 LQKENI. The CDR3 totals 15 residues. The CDR3 DNA follows: TGTGCCAGCTCTCCGACTAGCGGGAGAGGCTATGAGCAGTTCTTC. It translates to CASSPTSGRGYEQFF.